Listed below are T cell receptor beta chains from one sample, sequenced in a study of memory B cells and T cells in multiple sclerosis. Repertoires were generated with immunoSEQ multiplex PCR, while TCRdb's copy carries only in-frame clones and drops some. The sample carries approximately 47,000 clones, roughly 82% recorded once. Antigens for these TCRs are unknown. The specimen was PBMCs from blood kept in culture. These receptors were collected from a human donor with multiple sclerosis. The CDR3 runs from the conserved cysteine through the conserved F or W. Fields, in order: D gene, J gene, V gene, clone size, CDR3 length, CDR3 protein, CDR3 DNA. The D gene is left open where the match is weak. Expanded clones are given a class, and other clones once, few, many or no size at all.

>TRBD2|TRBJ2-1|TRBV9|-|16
CASSVELAGAYNEQFF
TGTGCCAGCAGCGTCGAACTAGCGGGGGCCTACAATGAGCAGTTCTTC
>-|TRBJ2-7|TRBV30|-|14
CAWTSRGASYEQYF
TGTGCCTGGACCTCACGGGGGGCGTCCTACGAGCAGTACTTC
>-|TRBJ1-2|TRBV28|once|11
CASRDTYGYTF
TGCGCCAGCCGGGACACCTATGGCTACACCTTC
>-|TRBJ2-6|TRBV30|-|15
CAWRQGSSGANVLTF
TGTGCCTGGCGGCAGGGGAGTTCTGGGGCCAACGTCCTGACTTTC
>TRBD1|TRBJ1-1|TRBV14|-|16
CASSHGVQGRGTEAFF
TGTGCCAGCAGCCACGGAGTACAGGGGCGAGGAACTGAAGCTTTCTTT
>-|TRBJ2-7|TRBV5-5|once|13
CASERAGIYEQYF
TGTGCCAGCGAACGGGCAGGGATATACGAGCAGTACTTC
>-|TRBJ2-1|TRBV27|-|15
CASSLVPRGYNEQFF
TGTGCCAGCAGTTTAGTTCCTAGGGGCTACAATGAGCAGTTCTTC
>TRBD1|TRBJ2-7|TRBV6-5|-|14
CASSLSQGAHEQYF
TGTGCCAGCAGCCTATCACAGGGGGCCCACGAGCAGTACTTC
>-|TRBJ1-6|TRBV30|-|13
CAWSDSRNSPLHF
TGTGCCTGGAGTGACAGTAGAAATTCACCCCTCCACTTT
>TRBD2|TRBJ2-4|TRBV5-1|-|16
CASSLPGGGEGNIQYF
TGCGCCAGCAGTCTACCCGGGGGAGGGGAAGGAAACATTCAGTACTTC
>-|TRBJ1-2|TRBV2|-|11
CASSPAGGYTF
TGTGCCAGCAGCCCGGCAGGAGGCTACACCTTC